The T cell receptor (beta chain) under discussion was sequenced for a study of control samples from healthy donors and cancer patients (dated by TCRdb to the early 2020s). The CDR3 contains 13 residues, cysteine and phenylalanine counted. Only the CDR3 part of the read is kept: 39 bases, read in frame from the first base. Relative to germline, V is missing 5 bases and J is missing 9 bases, with 7 bases of the junction outside any gene match. In the germline V gene, CDR1 corresponds to SGHTA and CDR2 to FQGTGA. Details on this clone: What this receptor recognizes is not known. There are no base qualities to consult, and no much larger clone falls within one base.

Library generation was performed with the immunoSEQ multiplex PCR assay. Not all clones reach the TCRdb copy of this immuneACCESS table, which keeps in-frame sequences only. Checked studies attribute under half of the gap to unresolved V genes and leave the rest unexplained. The sample data list about 51,000 clones, and about four fifths of these were observed just once. The ten top clones hold roughly a tenth of the sample. The specimen was blood. The V and J genes are TRBV7-3 and TRBJ2-1; TRBD1 fits 7 bases in the junction. The TCR originated in a man in his 70s in good health. The CDR3 sequence is CASSPSRGSEQFF. The DNA is TGTGCCAGCAGCCCAAGCAGGGGGAGTGAGCAGTTCTTC.